This is a list of T cell receptor beta chains from one sample in a study of T-cell reconstitution after alpha-beta-depleted transplantation in children. Each CDR3 protein gets one entry after TCRdb re-called the PCR reads with MiXCR. The table has about 640,000 distinct CDR3 sequences, over 15% seen once. The source was PBMCs from the stem cell graft donor, collected from the stem cell graft. The receptors were gathered from a human donor who donated a stem cell graft to a child with acute myeloid leukemia. CDR3s include the opening cysteine and the closing phenylalanine or tryptophan. Each record gives: V gene, D gene, clone size, J gene, CDR3 protein, CDR3 DNA. A D gene is named only where the DNA matches it firmly. The size field is filled for only some rows; it gives once, few, many or a size class.

TRBV12-3/TRBV12-4	NA	NA	TRBJ2-7	CASTPDISYEQYF	TGTGCCAGCACCCCAGACATCTCCTACGAGCAGTACTTC
TRBV20-1	NA	many	TRBJ2-3	CSASFDRGGLGDTQYF	TGCAGTGCTAGCTTCGACAGGGGAGGGTTGGGAGATACGCAGTATTTT
TRBV12-3/TRBV12-4	NA	few	TRBJ2-2	CASSGDLTGELFF	TGTGCCAGCAGTGGGGACCTCACCGGGGAGCTGTTTTTT
TRBV5-6	TRBD1	few	TRBJ1-5	CASSLKGTADQPQHF	TGTGCCAGCAGCTTAAAGGGGACAGCAGATCAGCCCCAGCATTTT
TRBV20-1	NA	many	TRBJ1-6	CSASAGGTYNSPLHF	TGCAGTGCTAGTGCGGGCGGAACCTATAATTCACCCCTCCACTTT
TRBV5-4	NA	many	TRBJ2-5	CASSSPEAQETQYF	TGTGCCAGCAGCTCCCCGGAGGCCCAAGAGACCCAGTACTTC
TRBV7-8	NA	NA	TRBJ1-4	CASSWVGRSSHQEEKLFF	TGTGCCAGCAGCTGGGTCGGCAGGTCTTCCCATCAAGAGGAAAAACTGTTTTTT
TRBV7-2	TRBD1	NA	TRBJ2-7	CPSSSRTGSYEQYF	TGTCCCAGCAGCTCGAGGACAGGGTCCTACGAGCAGTACTTC
TRBV20-1	NA	NA	TRBJ2-7	CSARGVVGYEQYF	TGCAGTGCTCGCGGCGTGGTGGGGTACGAGCAGTACTTC
TRBV12-3/TRBV12-4	NA	few	TRBJ2-5	CASSLKKTQYF	TGTGCCAGCAGTTTAAAAAAGACCCAGTACTTC
TRBV5-6	NA	NA	TRBJ2-1	CASSWGSGTFSYNEQFF	TGTGCCAGCAGCTGGGGATCCGGGACATTCTCCTACAATGAGCAGTTCTTC
TRBV5-1	NA	few	TRBJ1-4	CASSLPTATNEKLFF	TGCGCCAGCAGCTTGCCTACAGCAACTAATGAAAAACTGTTTTTT
TRBV20-1	NA	many	TRBJ2-5	CSARDMSGVARLETQYF	TGCAGTGCTAGAGATATGTCCGGGGTCGCACGATTAGAGACCCAGTACTTC
TRBV20-1	NA	few	TRBJ2-1	CSATLARIFYNEQFF	TGCAGTGCTACCCTAGCACGCATATTTTACAATGAGCAGTTCTTC
TRBV12-5	NA	NA	TRBJ1-5	CASGVQIGNQPQHF	TGTGCTAGTGGTGTACAGATTGGCAATCAGCCCCAGCATTTT
TRBV11-1	NA	NA	TRBJ2-2	CASSSGFVDTGELFF	TGTGCCAGCAGCTCGGGTTTCGTTGACACCGGGGAGCTGTTTTTT
TRBV18	TRBD1	NA	TRBJ1-1	CASSPPTITGAAFF	TGTGCCAGCTCACCACCGACGATTACAGGGGCAGCTTTCTTT
TRBV6-5	NA	many	TRBJ2-1	CASSYGGSEQFF	TGTGCCAGCAGTTACGGTGGTTCTGAGCAGTTCTTC
TRBV9	TRBD1	NA	TRBJ1-5	CASSVGQGGNQPQHF	TGTGCCAGCAGCGTAGGACAGGGCGGCAATCAGCCCCAGCATTTT
TRBV20-1	TRBD2	many	TRBJ2-1	CSASSGGRSYNEQFF	TGCAGTGCTTCTAGCGGGGGCCGCTCCTACAATGAGCAGTTCTTC
TRBV12-3/TRBV12-4	TRBD1	few	TRBJ1-6	CASSSGQGLPLHF	TGTGCCAGCAGCTCCGGACAGGGTCTACCCCTCCACTTT
TRBV7-9	NA	NA	TRBJ2-1	CASSTWDWDEQFF	TGTGCCAGCAGCACCTGGGACTGGGATGAGCAGTTCTTC
TRBV20-1	TRBD1	many	TRBJ1-1	CSARKTGLSTEAFF	TGCAGTGCTAGAAAGACAGGGTTGAGCACTGAAGCTTTCTTT
TRBV12-3/TRBV12-4	TRBD2	NA	TRBJ2-1	CASSLIAGGRNEQFF	TGTGCCAGCAGTTTGATAGCGGGGGGGCGTAATGAGCAGTTCTTC
TRBV12-3/TRBV12-4	TRBD1	few	TRBJ1-1	CASSSSGTGGWTEAFF	TGTGCCAGCAGTTCCTCCGGGACAGGGGGCTGGACTGAAGCTTTCTTT
TRBV5-5	NA	NA	TRBJ2-6	CASSLEAQVSGANVLTF	TGTGCCAGCAGCTTGGAGGCACAAGTCTCTGGGGCCAACGTCCTGACTTTC
TRBV28	NA	NA	TRBJ1-3	CASSYLWGGSGNTIYF	TGTGCCAGCAGTTATCTCTGGGGAGGCTCTGGAAACACCATATATTTT
TRBV20-1	NA	NA	TRBJ2-3	CSARGGGPSTDTQYF	TGCAGTGCTAGGGGGGGGGGGCCTAGCACAGATACGCAGTATTTT
TRBV5-5	NA	many	TRBJ2-7	CASSLGLGTGEQYF	TGTGCCAGCAGCTTAGGTCTGGGCACAGGCGAGCAGTACTTC
TRBV20-1	TRBD2	NA	TRBJ2-1	CSAREMPAGGHDEQFF	TGCAGTGCTAGAGAAATGCCAGCGGGGGGGCACGATGAGCAGTTCTTC
TRBV7-7	TRBD1	few	TRBJ2-2	CASRRGQGGTGELFF	TGTGCCAGCAGACGCGGACAGGGCGGCACCGGGGAGCTGTTTTTT
TRBV7-2	NA	many	TRBJ2-3	CASSLIAGASVDTQYF	TGTGCCAGCAGCTTAATCGCAGGGGCGTCTGTTGATACGCAGTATTTT
TRBV20-1	NA	NA	TRBJ1-5	CSAPGPGRGSNQPQHF	TGCAGTGCCCCCGGTCCGGGGAGGGGTAGCAATCAGCCCCAGCATTTT
TRBV7-9	TRBD1	NA	TRBJ1-2	CASSGTGDYTF	TGTGCCAGCAGCGGGACAGGGGACTACACCTTC
TRBV7-3	TRBD2	few	TRBJ2-3	CASSPSGGLTDTQYF	TGTGCCAGCAGCCCTAGCGGGGGGCTCACAGATACGCAGTATTTT
TRBV20-1	NA	few	TRBJ1-5	CSASRGFLPQNQHF	TGCAGTGCGTCTAGAGGTTTTTTGCCGCAAAACCAGCATTTT
TRBV7-2	NA	few	TRBJ1-2	CASSSLTRGDGYGYTF	TGTGCCAGCAGCTCACTAACCCGGGGCGACGGCTATGGCTACACCTTC